This entry concerns a single T cell receptor (beta chain). Its antigen is as yet unknown. Unsorted whole blood yielded blood RNA, and germline DNA was extracted as well. At sampling, these chronic HBV carriers had received no treatment. The authors made TCR beta cDNA from 400 to 600 ng total RNA with a constant-region primer. Slightly modified ARM-PCR served as the procedure for the TCR beta libraries. These libraries came from three rounds of nested multiplex PCR. Primers for the first two PCR rounds were TRBV1-TRBV30 forward primers and a C-beta reverse primer (approximately 10 cycles per round). Each CDR3 protein is one row after TCRdb ran MiXCR on the multiplex PCR reads. The table records a few hundred thousand distinct CDR3 sequences, approximately 58% of them present only once. This sample is drawn from a study of tumor-infiltrating lymphocytes in primary liver carcinoma. Study findings and constraints: Researchers did not compare CD4+ and CD8+ repertoires, as samples were bulk unsorted. Tumor specimens were characterized by a significantly higher top-250-clone fraction than blood (p = 0.039).

Germline CDR1 reads PRHDT; CDR2 reads FYEKMQ (reference sequence). The V end lost 5 bases, the J end lost 7 bases, and 14 bases lay between the germline ends. The CDR3 is 13 residues long. Input material: peripheral blood. The rearrangement joins TRBV13 to TRBJ1-1, with D possibly TRBD1 on 5 matching bases. The clonotype was recovered from a woman aged 25 to 39 with primary liver carcinoma and hepatitis B virus infection. The CDR3 region has the DNA TGTGCCAGCAGCCACTCCTCGGACATTGAAGCTTTCTTT. This sequence encodes CASSHSSDIEAFF.